This T cell receptor (beta chain) was obtained from a study of neurological immune-mediated disorders. A 10-nucleotide random UMI tagged transcripts in template-switch 5'RACE cDNA synthesis. TCRdb re-called the 5' RACE reads with MiXCR, one entry per CDR3 protein. The top ten clones hold roughly 27% of a sample with about 40,000 distinct CDR3 sequences, approximately 14% of them seen once. This clonotype appeared many times. The germline V and J ends were trimmed by 10 bases and 4 bases, with 16 bases remaining between them. The germline V gene encodes CDR1 MNHNS and CDR2 SASEGT. The CDR3 length is 14 residues.

The receptor's source is a woman in her forties or fifties with HTLV-1-associated myelopathy (HAM/TSP). The chain has TRBV6-1 and TRBJ2-2, with D uncertain. Sequenced material: PBMCs. The CDR3 DNA reads TGTGCCACCGCAAGGTCTTTTTTCACCGGGGAGCTGTTTTTT. Amino acids: CATARSFFTGELFF.